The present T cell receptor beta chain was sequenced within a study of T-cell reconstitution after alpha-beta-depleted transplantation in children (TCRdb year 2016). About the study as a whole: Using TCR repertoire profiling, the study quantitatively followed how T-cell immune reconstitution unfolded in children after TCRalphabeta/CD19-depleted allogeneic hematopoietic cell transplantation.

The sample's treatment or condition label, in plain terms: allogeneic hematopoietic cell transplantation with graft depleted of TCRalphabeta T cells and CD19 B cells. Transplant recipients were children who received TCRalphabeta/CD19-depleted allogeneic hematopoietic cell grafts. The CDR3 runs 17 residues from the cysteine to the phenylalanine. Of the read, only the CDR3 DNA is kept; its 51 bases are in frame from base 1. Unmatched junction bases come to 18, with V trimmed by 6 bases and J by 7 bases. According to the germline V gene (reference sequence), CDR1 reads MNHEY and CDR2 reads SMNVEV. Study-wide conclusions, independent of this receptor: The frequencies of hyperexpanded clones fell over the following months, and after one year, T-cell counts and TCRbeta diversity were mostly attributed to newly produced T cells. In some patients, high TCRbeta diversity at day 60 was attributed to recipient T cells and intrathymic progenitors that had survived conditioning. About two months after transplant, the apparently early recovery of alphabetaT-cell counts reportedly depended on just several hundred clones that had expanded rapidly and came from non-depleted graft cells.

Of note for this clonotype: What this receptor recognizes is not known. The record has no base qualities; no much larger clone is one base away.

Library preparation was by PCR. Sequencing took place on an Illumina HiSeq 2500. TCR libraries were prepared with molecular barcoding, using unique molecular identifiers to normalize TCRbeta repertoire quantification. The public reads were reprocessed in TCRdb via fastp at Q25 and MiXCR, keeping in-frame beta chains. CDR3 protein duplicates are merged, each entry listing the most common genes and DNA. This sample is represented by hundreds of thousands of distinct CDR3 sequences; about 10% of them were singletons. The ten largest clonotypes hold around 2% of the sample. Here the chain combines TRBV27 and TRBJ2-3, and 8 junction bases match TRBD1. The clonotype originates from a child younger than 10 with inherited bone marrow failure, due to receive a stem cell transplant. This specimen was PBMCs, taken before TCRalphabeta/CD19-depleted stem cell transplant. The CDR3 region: CASSLVGAGGAAYTQYF. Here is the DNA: TGTGCCAGCAGCCTGGTGGGAGCAGGGGGCGCTGCATATACGCAGTATTTT.